Presented here are 19 T cell receptor beta chains from one specimen sequenced in a study of T cells after yellow fever vaccination. TCRdb itself ran the 5' RACE reads through MiXCR, one entry per CDR3 protein. The repertoire holds hundreds of thousands of distinct CDR3 sequences, with roughly 3.5% as singletons. The specimen was PBMCs, collected on the day of the yellow fever booster vaccination. The receptors shown here come from a young man who received the YFV17D yellow fever vaccine.

Many counts were recorded for this clonotype. CDR3: CASSLTGTAYGYTF. The DNA of the CDR3 is TGTGCCAGCAGCCTAACCGGGACAGCCTATGGCTACACCTTC. The chain employs TRBV7-2 and TRBJ1-2; 7 bases line up with TRBD1. J was trimmed by 4 bases and V by 5 bases; bases with no gene match: 7. Germline loops: CDR1 SGHTA, CDR2 FQGNSA. CDR3 length: 14 residues.

The chain employs TRBV6-2 or TRBV6-3 and TRBJ2-5; 9 nucleotides agree with TRBD1. Germline V gene data show CDR1 as MNHEY and CDR2 as SVGEGT. The CDR3 has 13 residues. J lost 5 bases, V lost 7 bases, and 5 bases had no gene match. The CDR3 bases are TGTGCCAGCACTTGGACAGGGGAGGAGACCCAGTACTTC. The encoded protein is CASTWTGEETQYF.

This clonotype appeared many times. CDR3 amino acids: CSAARGNQETQYF. CDR3 nucleotide sequence: TGCAGCGCCGCTCGAGGGAATCAAGAGACCCAGTACTTC. V usage is TRBV29-1 and J usage is TRBJ2-5; D is possibly TRBD2 (5 bases). V was cut by 7 bases and J by 2 bases, with 14 bases left in between. Germline values: CDR1 SQVTM, CDR2 ANQGSEA. The CDR3 is 13 amino acids.

This clonotype was found many times. The chain recombines TRBV7-2 with TRBJ2-5; unclear D gene. Germline V CDR1 and CDR2: SGHTA, FQGNSA. The V gene lost 3 bases and the J gene lost 1 base, with 9 bases spanning the gap. This CDR3 has 14 residues. The CDR3 DNA is TGTGCCAGCAGCTTCAAGGGTGTCCAAGAGACCCAGTACTTC. Translation: CASSFKGVQETQYF.

This clonotype was detected only a few times. A read error may account for a junction end that differs from germline. The gene calls are TRBV20-1 and TRBJ1-4, with D unresolved. CDR3 length: 12 residues. Germline CDR1 and CDR2: DFQATT and SNEGSKA (reference sequence). CDR3 DNA sequence: TGCAGTGCCTTCAAGGCGGGTTTAGGCGGGGTTTTT. Its protein is CSAFKAGLGGVF.

This clonotype has ten or more counts. Its ends do not fully match the called genes, so a read error is possible. V is TRBV6-6 and J is TRBJ1-1; D not resolved. Germline values: CDR1 MNHNY, CDR2 SVGAGI (reference sequence). The CDR3 extends over 11 amino acids. The CDR3 region is CASRINNEAFF. The CDR3 region has the DNA TGTGCCAGCAGAATTAACAATGAAGCTTTCTTT.

This clonotype has just a few counts. The chain couples TRBV5-1 to TRBJ2-3, with D maybe TRBD2 (5 bases). The germline V and J ends were trimmed by 0 bases and 2 bases, with 10 bases remaining between them. Germline V gene sequence: CDR1 SGHRS, CDR2 YFSETQ. This CDR3 has 15 residues. CDR3 sequence (DNA): TGCGCCAGCAGCTTGGGGGAGATCCACACAGATACGCAGTATTTT. It specifies CASSLGEIHTDTQYF.

This chain joins TRBV3-1 and TRBJ1-1; 9 bases are shared with TRBD1. Looked up from germline, CDR1 is LGHDT and CDR2 is YNNKEL (reference sequence). With 10 bases clipped from V and 5 bases from J, the junction kept 8 bases outside the gene matches. The length of the CDR3 is 13 residues. The CDR3 nucleotides read TGTGCCACGCGCAGACAGGGGGAAACTGAAGCTTTCTTT. As protein: CATRRQGETEAFF.

The chain joins TRBV2 to TRBJ1-1; D is possibly TRBD1 (5 bases). The CDR3 contains 13 residues. V was shortened by 10 bases and J by 1 base, with 13 bases between the two germline ends. Germline loops: CDR1 SNHLY, CDR2 FYNNEI. Here the CDR3 reads CATTGHPNTEAFF. The CDR3 region has the DNA TGTGCCACGACCGGACATCCGAACACTGAAGCTTTCTTT.

This clonotype was recorded a few times. The J gene is TRBJ1-5, the V gene TRBV6-1; TRBD1 aligns across 7 bases. The CDR3 runs 14 residues. Germline V gene lookup returns CDR1 MNHNS and CDR2 SASEGT. The ends lost 6 bases at V and 3 bases at J; junction bases unmatched: 5. In DNA form, the CDR3 reads TGTGCCAGCAGGCTGACAGGGCCCAATCAGCCCCAGCATTTT. This gives the protein CASRLTGPNQPQHF.

This clonotype appeared many times. The chain uses TRBV20-1 and TRBJ2-3; 12 bases agree with TRBD2. Unmatched junction bases numbered 11, after V lost 0 bases and J lost 4 bases. The CDR3 is made up of 18 amino acids. Germline loops: CDR1 DFQATT, CDR2 SNEGSKA (reference sequence). The CDR3 spells CSARDTSGGSRRADTQYF. CDR3 nucleotides: TGCAGTGCTAGAGATACTAGCGGGGGGTCCCGACGGGCAGATACGCAGTATTTT.

This chain links TRBV3-1 with TRBJ2-7; D is ambiguous. CDR1 and CDR2 from the germline V gene are LGHDT and YNNKEL (reference sequence). V lost 0 bases to trimming and J lost 6 bases, with 6 bases between them. The CDR3 totals 12 residues. CDR3 sequence: CASSQESREQYF. In nucleotides, the CDR3 is TGTGCCAGCAGCCAAGAATCGCGCGAGCAGTACTTC.

This clonotype was seen ten or more times. The chain recombines TRBV12-3 or TRBV12-4 with TRBJ1-1; no firm D call. The V gene lost 2 bases and the J gene lost 9 bases, with 7 bases spanning the gap. CDR3 length equals 11 residues. CDR3 region: CASSLPGKAFF. In nucleotides, the CDR3 is TGTGCCAGCAGTTTACCGGGCAAAGCTTTCTTT.

The CDR3 loop reads CSARDGAGALGTQYF. The CDR3 bases are TGCAGTGCTAGAGATGGAGCGGGGGCCCTTGGGACCCAGTACTTC. This chain joins TRBV20-1 and TRBJ2-5, with 8 bases aligning to TRBD2. The CDR3 is made up of 15 amino acids. Germline CDR1 reads DFQATT; CDR2 reads SNEGSKA (reference sequence). Losses at the gene ends were 0 bases for V and 7 bases for J; bases not matched to a gene: 10.

The table lists this clonotype with many counts. J is TRBJ2-7 and V is TRBV7-9; D may be TRBD1 or TRBD2 (5 bases each). Per the germline V gene, CDR1 is SEHNR and CDR2 is FQNEAQ (reference sequence). This CDR3 has 13 amino acids. V was clipped by 4 bases and J by 3 bases, with 10 bases between them. This chain's CDR3 is CASSSGTVYEQYV. As DNA, the CDR3 is TGTGCCAGCAGCTCGGGGACGGTCTACGAGCAGTACGTC.

The chain joins TRBV2 to TRBJ2-7; tentatively, D is TRBD1 (6 bases). Germline V CDR1 and CDR2: SNHLY, FYNNEI. V dropped 5 bases and J dropped 6 bases, with 11 bases sitting between them. CDR3 length equals 12 residues. CDR3 coding DNA: TGTGCCAGCAGTATACAGGGAGCCGAGCAGTACGTC. Translation: CASSIQGAEQYV.

This clonotype has just a few counts. Sequence at one end of the junction differs from germline and may be a read error. The chain is built from TRBV7-7 and TRBJ2-2; the D gene is possibly TRBD2 (5 bases). Looked up from germline, CDR1 is SSHAT and CDR2 is FNYEAQ (reference sequence). This CDR3 contains 15 residues. As DNA, the CDR3 is TGTGCTAGCAGCTCCGATAGCGCGAACACCGGGGAGCTGTTTTTT. Translating gives CASSSDSANTGELFF.

This clonotype was seen a few times. The V gene is TRBV28, the J gene TRBJ1-6; unclear D gene. The CDR3 consists of 13 residues. V was pared by 6 bases and J by 6 bases, with 9 bases between. Germline V gene lookup returns CDR1 MDHEN and CDR2 SYDVKM. CDR3 bases: TGTGCCAGCAGCTCCCCGACTAATTCACCCCTCCACTTT. Protein sequence: CASSSPTNSPLHF.

This clonotype was detected many times. The CDR3 loop is CASTTGGRTDTQYF. The CDR3, as DNA: TGTGCCAGCACCACAGGGGGACGCACAGATACGCAGTATTTT. The chain carries TRBV5-5 and TRBJ2-3, with 8 bases identical to TRBD1. J gave up 1 base and V 6 bases, and 4 bases lay outside the gene matches. The CDR3 totals 14 residues. CDR1 and CDR2 from the germline V gene are SGHKS and YYEKEE (reference sequence).